These T cell receptor beta chains were read from a single sample in a study of blood T cell repertoires in COVID-19. Sequencing was performed with immunoSEQ multiplex PCR; in TCRdb, only in-frame clones are kept and a portion is missing. The table includes about 60,000 clones, 91% detected once. The sequencing input was peripheral blood. These receptors came from a human donor in a cohort sampled during active COVID-19. CDR3s include the opening cysteine and the closing phenylalanine or tryptophan. A D gene is named only where the DNA matches it firmly. The listing skips clone size in some rows; elsewhere it reads once, few, many or a size class.

clone_size	v_call	d_call	j_call	cdr3_nt	cdr3_aa
NA	TRBV18	NA	TRBJ2-5	TGTGCCAGCTCACCCACGCGACAGGCACTGGAGACCCAGTACTTC	CASSPTRQALETQYF
NA	TRBV3-1/TRBV3-2	NA	TRBJ1-3	TGTGCCACCACGGGAAGCTTCTCTGGAAACACCATATATTTT	CATTGSFSGNTIYF
NA	TRBV6-5	TRBD2	TRBJ2-5	TGTGCCAGCAGTCCCTTAGCGGGAGGGGAGGAGACCCAGTACTTC	CASSPLAGGEETQYF
NA	TRBV2	TRBD1	TRBJ2-7	TGTGCCAGCGGAGACGGGACAGGACCCTACGAGCAGTACTTC	CASGDGTGPYEQYF
once	TRBV18	TRBD1	TRBJ1-6	TGTGCCAGCTCAAGGGACAGATCTGCCTATAATTCACCCCTCCACTTT	CASSRDRSAYNSPLHF
NA	TRBV7-2	NA	TRBJ2-3	TGTGCCAGCAGCAGAGCTCACCCCACAGATACGCAGTATTTT	CASSRAHPTDTQYF
NA	TRBV18	NA	TRBJ1-3	TGTGCCAGCTCACCATACTTAAGGCAAAGTTTCTTAGACAGGACCGCACACTCTGGAAACACCATATATTTT	CASSPYLRQSFLDRTAHSGNTIYF
NA	TRBV6-5	TRBD2	TRBJ2-7	TGTGCCAGCAGTTTGGGACTAGCGGGAGAATCCGAGCAGTACTTC	CASSLGLAGESEQYF
once	TRBV5-4	TRBD1	TRBJ1-2	TGTGCCAGCAGCTTACAGGGGCCCTGGCCACGCTACACCTTC	CASSLQGPWPRYTF
NA	TRBV18	TRBD1	TRBJ2-5	TGTGCCAGCTCACGGAAGACAGGGGGCGGCGGTCAGGAGACCCAGTACTTC	CASSRKTGGGGQETQYF
NA	TRBV6-5	NA	TRBJ1-5	TGTGCCAGCAGTTCAGGTGTGACTCAGCCCCAGCATTTT	CASSSGVTQPQHF
NA	TRBV9	TRBD1	TRBJ2-7	TGTGCCAGCAGCAGGACAGGGGGGAACCACGAGCAGTACTTC	CASSRTGGNHEQYF
NA	TRBV6-5	TRBD1	TRBJ1-1	TGTGCCAGCAGTTGGGGACAGGGACCCACTGAAGCTTTCTTT	CASSWGQGPTEAFF
NA	TRBV9	TRBD2	TRBJ2-1	TGTGCCAGCAGCGCGCGGTTAGCGGGGGCCGTCTACAATGAGCAGTTCTTC	CASSARLAGAVYNEQFF
NA	TRBV3-1/TRBV3-2	NA	TRBJ1-5	TGTGCCAGCAGCCAAGACCTGGCCTTCCGGCCCCAGCATTTT	CASSQDLAFRPQHF
NA	TRBV15	TRBD1	TRBJ1-1	TGTGCCACCAGCACCATGACAGGGAGAACTGAAGCTTTCTTT	CATSTMTGRTEAFF
NA	TRBV5-1	TRBD2	TRBJ2-3	TGCGCCAGCAGCATCGGGACTAGCGGGGGGGTCACAGATACGCAGTATTTT	CASSIGTSGGVTDTQYF
NA	TRBV30	NA	TRBJ1-2	TGTGCCTGGAGTGTGGTAGACTCCTATGGCTACACCTTC	CAWSVVDSYGYTF
NA	TRBV28	NA	TRBJ1-2	TGTGCCAGCATCCAGGGGCCAGACTATGGCTACACCTTC	CASIQGPDYGYTF
NA	TRBV30	NA	TRBJ1-3	TGTGCCTGGGCCCCCCGGTCGGGAAACACCATATATTTT	CAWAPRSGNTIYF
NA	TRBV27	TRBD2	TRBJ2-1	TGTGCCAGCAGTCCCCTAGCGGGGGGGCCGCCGAATACCTACAATGAGCAGTTCTTC	CASSPLAGGPPNTYNEQFF
few	TRBV5-6	NA	TRBJ2-1	TGTGCCAGCAGCCTGTTCAATGAGCAGTTCTTC	CASSLFNEQFF
NA	TRBV4-1	NA	TRBJ1-4	TGCGCCAGCAGCCCCACAGGGAACTGGGGCAATACAAATGAAAAACTGTTTTTT	CASSPTGNWGNTNEKLFF
NA	TRBV27	TRBD2	TRBJ2-5	TGTGCCAGCAGTCCCTCTAGCGGGGGGAGGGAGATCCAGTACTTC	CASSPSSGGREIQYF
NA	TRBV2	TRBD1	TRBJ1-1	TGTGCCAGCTCTTCCGACAGGGGGGACACTGAAGCTTTCTTT	CASSSDRGDTEAFF
NA	TRBV28	NA	TRBJ1-5	TGTGCCAGCAGTTTATTTCCGATGGGCCAGCCCCAGCATTTT	CASSLFPMGQPQHF
NA	TRBV5-1	TRBD2	TRBJ2-7	TGCGCCAGCAGCTTGGTCCCTAGCGGGGGGACTTCCTACGAGCAGTACTTC	CASSLVPSGGTSYEQYF
NA	TRBV6-5	TRBD1	TRBJ2-7	TGTGCCAGCAGTTACAGGGGGCGCAACTACGAGCAGTACTTC	CASSYRGRNYEQYF
NA	TRBV3-1/TRBV3-2	TRBD1	TRBJ1-1	TGTGCCAGCAGCCTAGACAGGGGGGACACTGAAGCTTTCTTT	CASSLDRGDTEAFF
NA	TRBV3-1/TRBV3-2	NA	TRBJ1-6	TGTGCCAGCAGCCAGTTACAGGGCTATAATTCACCCCTCCACTTT	CASSQLQGYNSPLHF
NA	TRBV9	TRBD2	TRBJ2-1	TGTGCCAGCAGCGTAGAATCGTTAGCGGGCGGACACAATGAGCAGTTCTTC	CASSVESLAGGHNEQFF
NA	TRBV5-1	NA	TRBJ1-1	TGCGCCAGCAGCTTGGGGGCCATGGGGAACACTGAAGCTTTCTTT	CASSLGAMGNTEAFF
NA	TRBV3-1/TRBV3-2	TRBD1	TRBJ1-4	TGTGCCAGCAGCCTGGGACAGCCCTTCCTAAACTCCCTTGAAAAACTGTTTTTT	CASSLGQPFLNSLEKLFF
NA	TRBV18	NA	TRBJ1-2	TGTGCCAGCTCACCCGGGGGTTCTACCAGGCGCGGCTACACCTTC	CASSPGGSTRRGYTF
NA	TRBV7-3	NA	TRBJ1-1	TGTGCCAGCAGCTTAAGCCAGGGATCCACTGAAGCTTTCTTT	CASSLSQGSTEAFF
NA	TRBV9	TRBD2	TRBJ2-2	TGTGCCAGCAGCGCCCTAGCGGGAGCCACCGGGGAGCTGTTTTTT	CASSALAGATGELFF
NA	TRBV5-1	NA	TRBJ2-7	TGCGCCAGCAAGCCTTCAACTAGTCCCTACGAGCAGTACTTC	CASKPSTSPYEQYF
NA	TRBV6-4	NA	TRBJ2-3	TGTGCCAGCAGTGACAGGCTAGAAGATACGCAGTATTTT	CASSDRLEDTQYF
NA	TRBV3-1/TRBV3-2	TRBD1	TRBJ2-1	TGTGCCAGCAGCCAAGTATACGGGACAGGAGTCTACAATGAGCAGTTCTTC	CASSQVYGTGVYNEQFF
NA	TRBV28	NA	TRBJ2-3	TGTGCCAGCCCTCCCGGAGGACAGCTGAGCACAGATACGCAGTATTTT	CASPPGGQLSTDTQYF
NA	TRBV5-1	NA	TRBJ1-1	TGCGCCAGCAGCAAAGGCCTACAGGGTACAATTGGCACTGAAGCTTTCTTT	CASSKGLQGTIGTEAFF
NA	TRBV30	NA	TRBJ1-4	TGTGCCTGGAGTGTGCTAGCAACTAATGAAAAACTGTTTTTT	CAWSVLATNEKLFF